This T cell receptor (beta chain) comes out of a study of shared clonotypes between healthy human individuals. Overall study context: A couple of women and three men aged 18 to 49 served as donors.

The repertoire was sequenced with immunoSEQ multiplex PCR; TCRdb's copy has only in-frame clones and lacks some. The table has about 2 million clones, 95% seen once. Germline V gene sequence: CDR1 MGHRA, CDR2 YSYEKL. The CDR3 length is 15 residues. V lost 1 base, J lost 4 bases, and 11 bases lay in between. This receptor was taken from a young man in good health. The chain is built from TRBV4-1 and TRBJ2-1; D is perhaps TRBD2 (5 bases). The sample consisted of naive CD4+ T cells sorted from blood. Subset defined: CD45RA+ positively selected. The DNA of the CDR3 is TGCGCCAGCAGCCAAGTACGGGGATTATACAATGAGCAGTTCTTC. It specifies CASSQVRGLYNEQFF.